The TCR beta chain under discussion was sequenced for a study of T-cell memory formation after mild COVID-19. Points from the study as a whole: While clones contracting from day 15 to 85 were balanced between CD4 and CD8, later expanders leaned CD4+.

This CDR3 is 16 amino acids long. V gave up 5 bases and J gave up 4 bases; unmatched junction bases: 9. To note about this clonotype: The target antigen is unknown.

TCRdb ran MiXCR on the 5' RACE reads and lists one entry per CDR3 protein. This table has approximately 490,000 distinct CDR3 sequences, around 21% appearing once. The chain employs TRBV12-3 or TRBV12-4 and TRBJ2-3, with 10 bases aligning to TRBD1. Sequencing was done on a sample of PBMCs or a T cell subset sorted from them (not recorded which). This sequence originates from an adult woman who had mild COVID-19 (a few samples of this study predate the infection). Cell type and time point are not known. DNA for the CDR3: TGTGCCAGCAGTCCGAAGCCGGGACAGGGGCCAGATACGCAGTATTTT. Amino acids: CASSPKPGQGPDTQYF.